The sequence of this T cell receptor (beta chain) was determined in a study of immune cell composition in non-small cell lung cancer. The wider study: Lung adenocarcinoma or squamous carcinoma made up most tumours. Whole-study findings and limits: Top 10 clone scores and clonality were higher in squamous than adenocarcinoma. Tumour TCR-beta clonality was not significantly tied to smoking pack-years. Clones >0.5% enriched in tumour were rarer in adenocarcinoma (around 33%) than squamous (about 80%).

Notes on this clone: Its target is not known.

V was clipped by 0 bases and J by 3 bases; unmatched bases: 3. CDR1 and CDR2 (germline): SGHNT, YYREEE (reference sequence). There are 16 residues in the CDR3. Sequenced by immunoSEQ multiplex PCR; TCRdb stores in-frame clones only, minus some. The table includes some 3,600 clones, 60% to 75% detected once. V usage is TRBV5-4 and J usage is TRBJ2-5; the match to TRBD2 covers 12 bases. This clonotype was obtained from a human donor with non-small cell lung cancer. The source material was lung tumor tissue. The CDR3 loop is CASSLDASGGEETQYF. The DNA of the CDR3 is TGTGCCAGCAGCTTGGACGCTAGCGGGGGGGAAGAGACCCAGTACTTC.